This T cell receptor beta chain was observed in a study of blood T cell repertoires in COVID-19. For the study at large: Acute and convalescent COVID-19 specimens originated in the United States, Italy and Spain. T cells, B-cell-depleted T cells, or PBMCs provided the cDNA or gDNA that served as material.

Per the original data handling: Estimation of nucleated cell counts relied on the amplification of reference gene primers. Assay used: immunoSEQ multiplex PCR; TCRdb lists only in-frame clones, some missing. That table supplies the V and J calls and clone size; D and trimming were determined from the DNA. Of tens of thousands of clones listed, roughly 84% were seen once; the top ten hold around 29%. CDR3 size: 11 residues. Deletions cut 3 bases from V and 8 bases from J, with 7 bases between. The rearrangement joins TRBV12-3 or TRBV12-4 to TRBJ1-2; D may be TRBD1 (5 bases). The receptor's source is a woman of 80 years or more with active or convalescent COVID-19. Sequencing used peripheral blood. DNA of the CDR3: TGTGCCAGCAGTTTTCAGGGCGGCTACACCTTC. This gives the protein CASSFQGGYTF.